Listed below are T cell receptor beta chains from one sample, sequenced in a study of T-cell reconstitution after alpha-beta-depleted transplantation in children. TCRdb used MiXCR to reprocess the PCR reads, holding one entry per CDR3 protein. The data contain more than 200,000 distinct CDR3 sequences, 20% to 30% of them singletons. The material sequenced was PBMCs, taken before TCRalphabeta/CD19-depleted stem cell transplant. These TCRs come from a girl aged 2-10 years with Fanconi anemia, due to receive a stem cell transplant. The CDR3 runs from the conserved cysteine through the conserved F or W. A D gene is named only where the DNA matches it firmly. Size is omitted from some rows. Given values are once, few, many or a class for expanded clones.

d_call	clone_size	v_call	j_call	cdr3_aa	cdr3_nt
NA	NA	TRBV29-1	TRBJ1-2	CSVERRDYGYTF	TGCAGCGTGGAGCGTAGGGACTATGGCTACACCTTC
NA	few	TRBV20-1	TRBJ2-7	CSARDQADYEQYF	TGCAGTGCTAGAGATCAAGCGGACTACGAGCAGTACTTC
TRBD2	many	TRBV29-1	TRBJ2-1	CSVTSVEGNEQFF	TGCAGCGTAACTAGCGTAGAAGGGAATGAGCAGTTCTTC
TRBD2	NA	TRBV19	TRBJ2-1	CASSMKRLAGVGHNEQFF	TGTGCCAGTAGTATGAAAAGACTAGCGGGAGTGGGTCACAATGAGCAGTTCTTC
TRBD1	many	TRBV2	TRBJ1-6	CASSGDQGAGNSPLHF	TGTGCCAGCAGTGGGGATCAGGGGGCGGGTAATTCACCCCTCCACTTT
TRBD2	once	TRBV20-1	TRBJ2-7	CSAYRVAGYYEQYF	TGCAGTGCGTATCGAGTAGCGGGATACTACGAGCAGTACTTC
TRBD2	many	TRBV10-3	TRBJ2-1	CAISVLAGGLYNEQFF	TGTGCCATCAGTGTACTAGCGGGGGGCCTCTACAATGAGCAGTTCTTC
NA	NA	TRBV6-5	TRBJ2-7	CASSYEGRGSYEQYF	TGTGCCAGCAGTTACGAGGGCAGGGGATCATACGAGCAGTACTTC
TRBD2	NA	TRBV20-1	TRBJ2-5	CSAGHRGGETQYF	TGCAGTGCGGGTCACCGGGGGGGAGAGACCCAGTACTTC
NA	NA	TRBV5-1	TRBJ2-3	CASSLELKRSTDTQYF	TGCGCCAGCAGCTTGGAGTTAAAGCGGAGCACAGATACGCAGTATTTT
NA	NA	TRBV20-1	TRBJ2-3	CSARDFGTWDLDTQYF	TGCAGTGCTAGAGATTTCGGGACCTGGGATCTAGATACGCAGTATTTT
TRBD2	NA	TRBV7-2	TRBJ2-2	CASSRNPGLPPTGELFF	TGTGCCAGCAGCCGGAATCCGGGACTACCCCCCACCGGGGAGCTGTTTTTT
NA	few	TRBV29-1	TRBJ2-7	CSAQQGTGF	TGCAGCGCCCAACAGGGTACCGGGTTC
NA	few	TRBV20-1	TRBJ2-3	CSARVTLSTDTQYF	TGCAGTGCTAGGGTGACGCTTAGCACAGATACGCAGTATTTT
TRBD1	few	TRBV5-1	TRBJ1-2	CASSETGRANYGYTF	TGCGCCAGCAGCGAGACAGGGAGGGCTAACTATGGCTACACCTTC
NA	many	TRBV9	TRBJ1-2	CASSVNRALDGDGYTF	TGTGCCAGCAGCGTAAATCGGGCCCTTGACGGAGATGGCTACACCTTC
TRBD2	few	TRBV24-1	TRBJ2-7	CATSDPGTSGSYEQYF	TGTGCCACCAGTGACCCCGGGACTAGCGGGAGCTACGAGCAGTACTTC